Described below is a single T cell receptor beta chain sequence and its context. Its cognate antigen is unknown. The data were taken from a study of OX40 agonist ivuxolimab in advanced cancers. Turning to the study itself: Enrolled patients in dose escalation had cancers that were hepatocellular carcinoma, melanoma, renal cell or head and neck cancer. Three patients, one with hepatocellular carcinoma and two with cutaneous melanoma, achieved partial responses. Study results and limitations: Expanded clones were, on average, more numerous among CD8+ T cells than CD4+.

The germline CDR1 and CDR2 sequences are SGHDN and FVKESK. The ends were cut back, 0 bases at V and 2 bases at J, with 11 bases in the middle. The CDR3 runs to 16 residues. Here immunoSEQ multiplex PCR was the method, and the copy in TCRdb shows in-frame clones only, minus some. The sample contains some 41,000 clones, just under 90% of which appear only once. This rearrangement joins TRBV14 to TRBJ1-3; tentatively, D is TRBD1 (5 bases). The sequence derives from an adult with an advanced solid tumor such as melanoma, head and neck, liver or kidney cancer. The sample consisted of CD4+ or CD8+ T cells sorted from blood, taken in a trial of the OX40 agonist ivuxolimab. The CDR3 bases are TGTGCCAGCAGCCAAGACGTCTGGGGCCCTGGAAACACCATATATTTT. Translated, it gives CASSQDVWGPGNTIYF. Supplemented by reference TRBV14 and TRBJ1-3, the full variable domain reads EAGVTQFPSHSVIEKGQTVTLRCDPISGHDNLYWYRRVMGKEIKFLLHFVKESKQDESGMPNNRFLAERTGGTYSTLKVQPAELEDSGVYFCASSQDVWGPGNTIYFGEGSWLTVV.